This is a list of T cell receptor beta chains from one sample in a study of CD8 T cells in Susac syndrome. TCRdb itself ran the immunoSEQ multiplex PCR reads through MiXCR, one entry per CDR3 protein. The sample lists just under 150,000 distinct CDR3 sequences, roughly 94% occurring once. The sequenced sample consisted of CD4+ T cells from PBMCs. The receptors originated from a human donor in good health. Each CDR3 is given with its conserved first and last residue. A D gene is named only where the DNA matches it firmly. Rows give clone size only sometimes, using once, few, many, or a class for an expanded clone.

v_gene	abundance	j_gene	d_gene	CDR3nt	CDR3aa
TRBV7-3	.	TRBJ1-1	TRBD1	TGTGCCAGCAGCAACTCCGGGACAGGGGGGACTGAAGCTTTCTTT	CASSNSGTGGTEAFF
TRBV14	.	TRBJ1-5	.	TGTGCCAGCAGCCAAGAAATCACCATGCCCCAGCATTTT	CASSQEITMPQHF
TRBV28	.	TRBJ2-2	.	TGTGCCAGCACCTTAAGTTCAGGCACCGGGGAGCTGTTTTTT	CASTLSSGTGELFF
TRBV9	.	TRBJ2-1	.	TGTGCCAGCAGCGTAGAGGGATACAATGAGCAGTTCTTC	CASSVEGYNEQFF
TRBV9	once	TRBJ2-6	.	TGTGCCAGCAGCGAGGACATTAGAGCCTCTGGGGCCAACGTCCTGACTTTC	CASSEDIRASGANVLTF
TRBV30	.	TRBJ1-3	.	TGTGCCTGGAGTGAGAAAGTCTCTGGAAACACCATATATTTT	CAWSEKVSGNTIYF
TRBV3-1	.	TRBJ2-2	TRBD2	TGTGCCAGCATCCCTAGCGGGCGGAACACCGGGGAGCTGTTTTTT	CASIPSGRNTGELFF
TRBV29-1	.	TRBJ2-7	TRBD1	TGCAGCGAAAGTACGGGACAGGGGTACGAGCAGTACTTC	CSESTGQGYEQYF
TRBV7-2	.	TRBJ1-1	.	TGTGCCAGCAGCTTAGCCACAGGACTGCTGATGCGTGAAGCTTTCTTT	CASSLATGLLMREAFF
TRBV10-2	.	TRBJ2-2	TRBD2	TGCGCCAGCAGTGACAGGACTAGCCATCTCAATGGGGTCGGGGAGCTGTTTTTT	CASSDRTSHLNGVGELFF
TRBV12-5	.	TRBJ2-1	.	TGTGCTAGTGGTTCCTTGGGGAATGAGCAGTTCTTC	CASGSLGNEQFF
TRBV7-6	.	TRBJ1-4	TRBD1	TGTGCCAGCAGCCAATCGGACAGGGGAGGAGGTGAAAAACTGTTTTTT	CASSQSDRGGGEKLFF
TRBV20-1	.	TRBJ2-7	TRBD2	TGCAGTGCTAGAGATGGTAGCGGGAGGCTTTACGAGCAGTACTTC	CSARDGSGRLYEQYF
TRBV14	.	TRBJ2-3	.	TGTGCCAGCAGCCGCGGTTTGGATACGCAGTATTTT	CASSRGLDTQYF
TRBV12-3/TRBV12-4	.	TRBJ2-7	.	TGTGCCAGCAGTTTGGGGGGACAGAGCCTACGAGGACAGTACTTC	CASSLGGQSLRGQYF
TRBV12-3/TRBV12-4	.	TRBJ1-3	.	TGTGCCAGCAGCCCAACAGGGATCCCTGGAAACACCATATATTTT	CASSPTGIPGNTIYF
TRBV5-1	.	TRBJ2-6	.	TGCGCCAGCAGCTTGGCCCCGAACCCCAGGACTGGGGCCAACGTCCTGACTTTC	CASSLAPNPRTGANVLTF
TRBV10-3	.	TRBJ2-3	TRBD2	TGTGCCATCCGACTAGCGGGGGGCACAGATACGCAGTATTTT	CAIRLAGGTDTQYF
TRBV20-1	.	TRBJ2-7	.	TGCAGTGCTAGAATTGCTCGCGAGCAGTACTTC	CSARIAREQYF
TRBV6-6	once	TRBJ1-4	TRBD1	TGTGCCAGCAGTTCCACAGGGGATGAAAAACTGTTTTTT	CASSSTGDEKLFF
TRBV1	.	TRBJ2-1	.	TGCACCAGCAGCCACCCCTGGGGCGGGAACACCTACAATGAGCAGTTCTTC	CTSSHPWGGNTYNEQFF
TRBV28	.	TRBJ1-5	.	TGTGCCAGCAGTTTAGTTAAGGGATCTAGCAATCAGCCCCAGCATTTT	CASSLVKGSSNQPQHF
TRBV27	.	TRBJ2-3	TRBD1	TGTGCCAGCAGGCTAGACACGGGACAGGGGACAGATACGCAGTATTTT	CASRLDTGQGTDTQYF
TRBV7-2	.	TRBJ2-3	.	TGTGCCAGCAGCTTAAACTTCGGGGATACGCAGTATTTT	CASSLNFGDTQYF